This entry is about one T cell receptor (beta chain). V gave up 3 bases and J gave up 4 bases; unmatched junction bases: 8. There are 15 residues in the CDR3. CDR1 SGHVS and CDR2 FQNEAQ come from the germline V gene. Using immunoSEQ multiplex PCR, the repertoire was profiled, and TCRdb retains in-frame clones only, with some absent. The table has approximately 94,000 clones, around 88% seen once. The sample belongs to a study of blood T cell repertoires in COVID-19. Across the whole study: The United States, Italy and Spain were the sources of the acute and convalescent COVID-19 samples. T cells, B-cell-depleted T cells, or PBMCs provided the cDNA or gDNA that served as material.

The rearrangement links TRBV7-8 to TRBJ1-1, with 7 positions matching TRBD1. Sequencing was performed on peripheral blood. The receptor was isolated from a woman in her 70s with acute or convalescent COVID-19. CDR3 bases: TGTGCCAGCAGCTTGCGACAGGGCGCTCTCACTGAAGCTTTCTTT. Translating it yields CASSLRQGALTEAFF.